This section outlines one T cell receptor (beta chain) sequence together with its context. The protocol was immunoSEQ multiplex PCR, while the TCRdb copy is restricted to in-frame clones and leaves out a portion. The sample consists of about 1.4 million clones, 96% of them appearing once. This CDR3 is built from 16 residues. CDR1 SGHDT and CDR2 YYEEEE come from the germline V gene. The trim removed 2 bases at V and 9 bases at J, leaving 12 bases unmatched. The data are from a study of shared clonotypes between healthy human individuals. Sequences were obtained from naive CD4+ T cells sorted from blood. Subset noted: CD45RA+ positively selected. This chain links TRBV5-6 with TRBJ2-1; 9 nucleotides line up with TRBD2. The TCR was taken from a man aged 30-40 years in good health. The CDR3 bases are TGTGCCAGCAGCTTTATCCGGCGGGGGGGGCCGGGTGAGCAGTTCTTC. Residues: CASSFIRRGGPGEQFF.